Following are 21 T cell receptor beta chains from one sample sequenced in a study of cytomegalovirus exposure and HLA in healthy donors. PCR was performed using 60 Vbeta and 13 Jbeta primers. This table comes from immunoSEQ multiplex PCR, and its TCRdb copy is limited to in-frame clones, with some not included. This table holds more than 95,000 clones, roughly 15% found once. The material sequenced was PBMCs. These receptor sequences come from a female donor in good health and CMV-seropositive.

This clone was found a few times. This sequence joins TRBV2 and TRBJ1-2; TRBD1 matches 10 bases. Per the germline V gene, CDR1 is SNHLY and CDR2 is FYNNEI. The CDR3 is 14 residues long. V lost 6 bases and J lost 6; bases outside the gene matches: 7. In DNA form, the CDR3 reads TGTGCCAGCAGGGGACAGGGGATAGATCATGGCTACACCTTC. This encodes CASRGQGIDHGYTF.

The chain is built from TRBV5-1 and TRBJ2-7; a weak D match, TRBD1 (6 bases). This CDR3 has 14 amino acids. Trimming took 4 bases from V and 2 from J, leaving 13 bases between them. Germline CDR1 SGHRS, CDR2 YFSETQ. The CDR3: CASSLSGQTYEQYF. CDR3 nucleotides: TGCGCCAGCAGCCTATCGGGACAAACCTACGAGCAGTACTTC.

The rearrangement links TRBV4-1 to TRBJ1-2; D unclear. CDR1 MGHRA and CDR2 YSYEKL come from the germline V gene. The CDR3 has 13 amino acids. Trimming left V 3 bases short and J 4 bases short, with 9 bases between. In DNA, the CDR3 is TGCGCCAGCAGCCATCCACTCGGCTATGGCTACACCTTC. As protein: CASSHPLGYGYTF.

The chain employs TRBV4-1 and TRBJ2-1, with D maybe TRBD1 (5 bases). The germline V gene encodes CDR1 MGHRA and CDR2 YSYEKL. This CDR3 has 18 amino acids. Trimming removed 0 bases at V and 7 bases at J, with 22 bases between. CDR3 in DNA: TGCGCCAGCAGCCAAGATCTTCTGGTTGACGTAGGGGATAATGAGCAGTTCTTC. Amino acid sequence: CASSQDLLVDVGDNEQFF.

This clone was detected a few times. V is TRBV27 and J is TRBJ2-7; 8 nucleotides agree with TRBD1. V gave up 6 bases and J gave up 2 bases; unmatched junction bases: 9. Germline CDR1 reads MNHEY; CDR2 reads SMNVEV (reference sequence). The CDR3 contains 15 residues. This CDR3 reads CASSAGTGQTYEQYF. The DNA for the CDR3 is TGTGCCAGCAGCGCCGGGACAGGTCAAACCTACGAGCAGTACTTC.

This clone has more than one count but fewer than ten. The rearrangement links TRBV7-9 to TRBJ2-5; 10 positions match TRBD1. The CDR3 totals 16 residues. The V gene end was trimmed by 5 bases and the J gene end by 3 bases; junction bases not matched to a gene: 9. CDR1 and CDR2 from the germline V gene are SEHNR and FQNEAQ (reference sequence). The DNA of the CDR3 is TGTGCCAGCAGCAGAGGGGTGGGACAGGGGAAAGAGACCCAGTACTTC. Amino acid sequence: CASSRGVGQGKETQYF.

The chain has TRBV28 and TRBJ1-2; D gene uncertain. V lost 2 bases to trimming and J lost 4 bases, with 14 bases between them. Germline CDR1 and CDR2: MDHEN and SYDVKM. This CDR3 is 15 amino acids long. The CDR3 DNA reads as TGTGCCAGCAGTTTAAGTGGAGGCCCGGGCTATGGCTACACCTTC. Protein product: CASSLSGGPGYGYTF.

This clone was seen many times. This chain uses TRBV6-6 with TRBJ2-1; 7 nucleotides align to TRBD2. The CDR3 totals 14 residues. V trimming: 2 bases; J trimming: 4 bases; junction bases outside the gene matches: 2. The germline gives CDR1 MNHNY, CDR2 SVGAGI (reference sequence). In nucleotides, the CDR3 is TGTGCCAGCAGTTACGCGGGGGAATACAATGAGCAGTTCTTC. Translated, it gives CASSYAGEYNEQFF.

The CDR3 DNA follows: TGTGCCACCAGCAGAGATAGGGACAGGGCTAACACTGAAGCTTTCTTT. Protein: CATSRDRDRANTEAFF. The chain uses TRBV15 and TRBJ1-1; TRBD1 matches 9 bases. Unmatched junction bases numbered 4, after V lost 0 bases and J lost 2 bases. The CDR3 is made up of 16 amino acids. Germline values: CDR1 LNHNV, CDR2 YYDKDF (reference sequence).

The table lists this clone with a few counts. The chain uses TRBV7-2 and TRBJ2-5; possibly TRBD1 for D (6 bases). The CDR3 is 14 residues long. Germline V lookup: CDR1 SGHTA, CDR2 FQGNSA. V was cut by 2 bases and J by 5 bases, with 12 bases left in between. CDR3 in DNA: TGTGCCAGCAGCTTACAGGGGCCGGGCGAGACCCAGTACTTC. Translated, it gives CASSLQGPGETQYF.

This clone has only a few counts. The chain joins TRBV6-5 to TRBJ1-2; D remains ambiguous. With 4 bases removed from V and 5 bases from J, the gap between germline ends came to 14 bases. The CDR3 covers 14 residues. CDR1 and CDR2 from the germline V gene are MNHEY and SVGAGI. Here the CDR3 DNA reads TGTGCCAGCAGTTCGCGGGAGTCGGGGTATGGCTACACCTTC. It translates to CASSSRESGYGYTF.

This clone turned up a few times. The chain is built from TRBV6-6 and TRBJ2-7; D might be TRBD2 (6 bases). This CDR3 is built from 16 residues. Germline lookup yields CDR1 MNHNY and CDR2 SVGAGI (reference sequence). The V and J ends lost 3 bases and 2 bases respectively, with 17 bases between them. The chain's CDR3 is CASSYPSRDLTYEQYF. CDR3 nucleotide sequence: TGTGCCAGCAGTTATCCCTCCCGGGACTTAACCTACGAGCAGTACTTC.

The chain carries TRBV2 and TRBJ2-5; 7 bases are a match to TRBD1. The germline V gene encodes CDR1 SNHLY and CDR2 FYNNEI. The V segment lost 4 bases and the J segment 5 bases; nucleotides outside the gene matches: 4. The CDR3 totals 13 residues. CDR3 in DNA: TGTGCCAGCAGTGCAGGGACAGTGGAGACCCAGTACTTC. Residues: CASSAGTVETQYF.

In DNA form, the CDR3 reads TGCGCCAGCAGCCTACAGGGGGCAGTGGGGACTGAAGCTTTCTTT. Translation gives CASSLQGAVGTEAFF. This chain connects TRBV5-1 to TRBJ1-1; 9 bases are shared with TRBD1. There are 15 residues in the CDR3. The V and J ends lost 4 bases and 5 bases, in that order; junction bases with no gene match: 9. Germline-derived CDR1 and CDR2 are SGHRS and YFSETQ.

The rearrangement joins TRBV10-3 to TRBJ1-1; no clear D. Trimming left V 8 bases short and J 1 base short, with 8 bases between. Germline values: CDR1 ENHRY, CDR2 SYGVKD. The CDR3 spans 12 residues. CDR3 sequence: CAIRQGNTEAFF. In nucleotides, the CDR3 is TGTGCCATCCGACAAGGGAACACTGAAGCTTTCTTT.

A note on this clone: Other nucleotide sequences from this sample produce the same CDR3. The chain links TRBV5-1 to TRBJ1-2; no firm D call. The CDR3 has 15 amino acids. With 0 bases removed from V and 0 bases from J, the gap between germline ends came to 9 bases. Germline assignment: CDR1 SGHRS and CDR2 YFSETQ. The CDR3 loop is CASSLEAGSNYGYTF. The CDR3 DNA follows: TGCGCCAGCAGCTTGGAAGCGGGGTCTAACTATGGCTACACCTTC.

This clone appeared a few times. The chain joins TRBV4-2 to TRBJ2-2; D is perhaps TRBD1 (5 bases). V was clipped by 1 base and J by 0 bases, with 12 bases between them. Germline CDR1 is LGHNA and CDR2 is YNFKEQ. CDR3 size: 17 residues. This CDR3 reads CASSQAGSRANTGELFF. The DNA for the CDR3 is TGTGCCAGCAGCCAAGCGGGCAGCAGGGCGAACACCGGGGAGCTGTTTTTT.

The rearrangement joins TRBV7-2 to TRBJ2-7; 8 bases match TRBD2. The CDR3 is 13 residues long. In germline, CDR1 is SGHTA, CDR2 FQGNSA. V lost 5 bases to trimming and J lost 10 bases; unmatched junction nucleotides: 10. CDR3 in DNA: TGTGCCAGCAGCCTGCCCCCAGCGGGAGTTCAGTACTTC. Its translation is CASSLPPAGVQYF.

The CDR3 DNA reads as TGCGCCAGCAGCCGACGCGGGACAGGGGAGATGGTCGGCTACACCTTC. Protein: CASSRRGTGEMVGYTF. The chain couples TRBV5-1 to TRBJ1-2, with TRBD1 matching 10 bases. This CDR3 comprises 16 residues. J gave up 8 bases and V 4 bases, and 14 bases lay outside the gene matches. Per germline, CDR1 SGHRS and CDR2 YFSETQ.

The genes are TRBV5-4 and TRBJ2-7, with 9 nucleotides matching TRBD2. The CDR3 length is 15 residues. Germline CDR1 reads SGHNT; CDR2 reads YYREEE (reference sequence). Trimming at V came to 0 bases and at J to 4 bases, leaving 5 bases not matched to a gene. The CDR3 is CASSLVGGGVYEQYF. CDR3 DNA sequence: TGTGCCAGCAGCTTGGTTGGCGGGGGGGTGTACGAGCAGTACTTC.

The V call is TRBV15, the J call TRBJ1-5; the D is unclear. Germline loops: CDR1 LNHNV, CDR2 YYDKDF (reference sequence). The length of the CDR3 is 14 residues. Between the trimmed V and J ends, which lost 2 bases and 3 bases, there was a span of 8 bases. The DNA for the CDR3 is TGTGCCACCAGCAGACGTTGGCCCAATCAGCCCCAGCATTTT. Its protein product is CATSRRWPNQPQHF.